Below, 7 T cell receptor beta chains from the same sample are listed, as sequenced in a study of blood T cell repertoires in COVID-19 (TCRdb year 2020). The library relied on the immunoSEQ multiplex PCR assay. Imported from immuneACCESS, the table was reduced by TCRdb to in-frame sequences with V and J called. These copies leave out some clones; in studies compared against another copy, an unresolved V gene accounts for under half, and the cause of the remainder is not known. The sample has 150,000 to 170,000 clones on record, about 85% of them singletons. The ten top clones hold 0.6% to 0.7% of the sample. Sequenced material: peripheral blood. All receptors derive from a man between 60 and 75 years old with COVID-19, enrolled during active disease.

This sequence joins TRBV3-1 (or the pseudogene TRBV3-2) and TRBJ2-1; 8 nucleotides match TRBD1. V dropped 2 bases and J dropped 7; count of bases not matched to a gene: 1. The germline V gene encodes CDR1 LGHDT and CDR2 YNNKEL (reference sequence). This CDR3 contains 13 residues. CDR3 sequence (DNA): TGTGCCAGCAGCCAAAACAGGGGGAATGAGCAGTTCTTC. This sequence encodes CASSQNRGNEQFF.

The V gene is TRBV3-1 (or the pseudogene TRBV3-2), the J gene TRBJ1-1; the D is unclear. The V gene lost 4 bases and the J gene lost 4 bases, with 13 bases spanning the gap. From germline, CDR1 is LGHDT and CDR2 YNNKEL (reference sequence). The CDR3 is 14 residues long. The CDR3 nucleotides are TGTGCCAGCAGCCCGACTGCCCGGGGCACTGAAGCTTTCTTT. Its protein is CASSPTARGTEAFF.

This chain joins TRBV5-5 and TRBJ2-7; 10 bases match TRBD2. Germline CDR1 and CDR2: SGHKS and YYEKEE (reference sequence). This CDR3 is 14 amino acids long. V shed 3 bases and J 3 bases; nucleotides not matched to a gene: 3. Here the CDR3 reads CASSSRTSGYEQYF. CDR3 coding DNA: TGTGCCAGCAGCTCACGGACTAGCGGCTACGAGCAGTACTTC. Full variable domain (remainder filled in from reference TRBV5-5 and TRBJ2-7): DAGVTQSPTHLIKTRGQQVTLRCSPISGHKSVSWYQQVLGQGPQFIFQYYEKEERGRGNFPDRFSARQFPNYSSELNVNALLLGDSALYLCASSSRTSGYEQYFGPGTRLTVT.

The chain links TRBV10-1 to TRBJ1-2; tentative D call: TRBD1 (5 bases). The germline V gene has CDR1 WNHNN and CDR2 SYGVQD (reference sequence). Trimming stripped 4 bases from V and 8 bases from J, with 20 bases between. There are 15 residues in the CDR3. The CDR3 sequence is CASSGPLGQGRGYTF. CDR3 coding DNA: TGCGCCAGCAGTGGTCCCCTGGGGCAGGGTAGGGGCTACACCTTC.

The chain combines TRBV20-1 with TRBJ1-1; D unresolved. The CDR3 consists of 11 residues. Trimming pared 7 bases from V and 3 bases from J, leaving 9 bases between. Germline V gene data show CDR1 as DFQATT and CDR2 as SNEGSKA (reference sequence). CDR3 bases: TGCAGTGGAGGGCAATACACTGAAGCTTTCTTT. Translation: CSGGQYTEAFF.

The CDR3: CASSPPGLAANEQYF. The CDR3 DNA is TGTGCCAGCTCTCCGCCGGGACTAGCGGCCAACGAGCAGTACTTC. The rearrangement uses TRBV18 and TRBJ2-7, with TRBD2 matching 11 bases. The CDR3 spans 15 residues. Germline V gives CDR1 KGHSH, CDR2 LQKENI. Trimming at V came to 6 bases and at J to 5 bases, leaving 9 bases not matched to a gene. Together with reference TRBV18 and TRBJ2-7, the CDR3 gives the full variable domain: NAGVMQNPRHLVRRRGQEARLRCSPMKGHSHVYWYRQLPEEGLKFMVYLQKENIIDESGMPKERFSAEFPKEGPSILRIQQVVRGDSAAYFCASSPPGLAANEQYFGPGTRLTVT.

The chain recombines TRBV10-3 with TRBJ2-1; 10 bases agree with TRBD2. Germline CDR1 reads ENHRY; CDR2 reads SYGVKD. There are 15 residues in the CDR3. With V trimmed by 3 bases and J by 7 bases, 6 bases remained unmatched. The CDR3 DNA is TGTGCCATCAGTGAAGGAGGACTAGCGGTAAATGAGCAGTTCTTC. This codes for CAISEGGLAVNEQFF.